This record concerns one TCR beta chain sequence. The target antigen is unknown. This sample is drawn from a study of T cells in Graves' hyperthyroidism and ophthalmopathy. Turning to the study itself: At the time of initial diagnosis and before any treatment, peripheral blood was collected.

There were TCR beta CDR3 regions amplified from RNA transcripts. First-round RT-PCR targeting the TCR CDR3 was performed with the HTBI primer set. In TCRdb, the multiplex PCR reads were re-called with MiXCR into one record per CDR3 protein. The sample holds around 690,000 distinct CDR3 sequences, approximately 15% seen once. Diagnosis rested on symptoms, serum thyroxine and TRAb, thyroid ultrasound, and orbital computed tomography. Study outcomes and limitations: Researchers report that a 13 V-J model separated ophthalmopathy from stable hyperthyroidism. Most thyroid clonotypes expanded above 0.001 appeared in blood too.

Material for sequencing was blood. This TCR was sampled from a man in his fifties or sixties with Graves' hyperthyroidism.

CDR3 protein: CASSEGRAGLENTIYF. As DNA, the CDR3 is TGTGCCAGCAGTGAAGGACGGGCGGGTCTAGAAAACACCATATATTTT. The chain employs TRBV6-1 and TRBJ1-3; D ambiguous. From germline, CDR1 is MNHNS and CDR2 SASEGT. This CDR3 has 16 amino acids. The V end lost 1 base, the J end lost 6 bases, and 16 bases lay between the germline ends.